In its sample, the clone carrying this TCR beta chain was seen once. Its antigen is still unknown. In the naive CD8 group, cells lacked CD45RO and were positively selected for CCR7, so terminally differentiated effector memory CD45RA+ cells were left out. TCRdb's table, derived via immunoSEQ multiplex PCR, lists solely in-frame clones and lacks some. The table records about 2 million clones, about 95% of them present only once. This sample was included in a study of shared clonotypes between healthy human individuals. Study details: Samples came from two female and three male donors aged 18 to 49. Per donor, three plates held CD4 naive cells, three held CD4 memory, two held CD8 naive and one held CD8 memory. Study-wide points: Clonotypes that were shared across a handful of donors made up around 5.5% of naive CD4 clonotypes.

CDR3 length equals 18 residues. CDR1 is MGHRA, CDR2 YSYEKL, per germline. Losses at the gene ends were 5 bases for V and 2 bases for J; bases not matched to a gene: 9. Sequencing input: naive CD8+ T cells sorted from blood. V is TRBV4-1 and J is TRBJ2-3; 14 bases line up with TRBD2. The TCR sequence derives from a man aged 18 to 30 in good health. CDR3 in amino acids: CASSGRGTSGGPTDTQYF. In nucleotides, the CDR3 is TGCGCCAGCAGCGGCCGTGGGACTAGCGGGGGCCCCACAGATACGCAGTATTTT.